A selection of T cell receptor beta chains follows, all from one sample in a study of T cells in tuberculosis. Sequencing was performed with immunoSEQ multiplex PCR; in TCRdb, only in-frame clones are kept and a portion is missing. Of about 22,000 clones listed, about 85% were seen once; the top ten hold 15%. This specimen consisted of PBMCs, obtained at tuberculosis diagnosis. Every receptor here comes from an adult with tuberculosis. Both conserved end residues are part of each CDR3. A D gene is named only where the DNA matches it firmly. Only some rows state a clone size, as once, few, many or a class for expanded clones.

clone size	V gene	D gene	J gene	CDR3 protein	CDR3 DNA
few	TRBV10-1	NA	TRBJ2-2	CASRDRANTGELFF	TGCGCCAGCAGGGACAGAGCTAACACCGGGGAGCTGTTTTTT
NA	TRBV2	TRBD1	TRBJ1-5	CASSEGTGAYNQPQHF	TGTGCCAGCAGTGAAGGGACAGGGGCGTACAATCAGCCCCAGCATTTT
NA	TRBV15	NA	TRBJ2-3	CATSRDYRGIPTDTQYF	TGTGCCACCAGCAGAGATTATCGGGGGATTCCCACAGATACGCAGTATTTT
NA	TRBV2	NA	TRBJ1-5	CASSDLVYNRANQPQHF	TGTGCCAGCAGTGACCTGGTCTACAACAGGGCCAACCAGCCCCAGCATTTT
NA	TRBV7-9	TRBD1	TRBJ2-1	CASSPPSGTVLYNEQFF	TGTGCCAGCAGCCCCCCCTCCGGGACAGTGCTCTACAATGAGCAGTTCTTC
NA	TRBV5-4	TRBD1	TRBJ2-5	CASSSLTGRETQYF	TGTGCCAGCAGCTCCTTGACAGGGAGAGAGACCCAGTACTTC
once	TRBV2	TRBD2	TRBJ2-1	CASSSGTSGFYNEQFF	TGTGCCAGCAGTTCAGGGACTAGCGGGTTCTACAATGAGCAGTTCTTC
NA	TRBV7-2	NA	TRBJ1-1	CASSLEVRVGAFF	TGTGCCAGCAGCTTAGAGGTGCGGGTTGGAGCTTTCTTT
NA	TRBV7-2	NA	TRBJ2-1	CASSLAAGNEQFF	TGTGCCAGCAGCTTAGCGGCAGGGAATGAGCAGTTCTTC
NA	TRBV29-1	NA	TRBJ2-3	CSVDGLTSTDTQYF	TGCAGCGTTGATGGTCTTACTAGCACAGATACGCAGTATTTT
NA	TRBV5-4	NA	TRBJ1-1	CASSFVNTEAFF	TGTGCCAGCAGCTTTGTAAACACTGAAGCTTTCTTT
NA	TRBV5-4	NA	TRBJ2-7	CASSLVQSYEQYF	TGTGCCAGCAGCTTGGTACAGTCCTACGAGCAGTACTTC
NA	TRBV10-3	TRBD2	TRBJ2-1	CAISILAGSYNEQFF	TGTGCCATCAGTATACTAGCGGGGAGCTACAATGAGCAGTTCTTC
once	TRBV6-5	NA	TRBJ1-1	CASRKTATLPEAFF	TGTGCCAGCAGAAAGACAGCAACTCTCCCTGAAGCTTTCTTT
NA	TRBV28	TRBD1	TRBJ1-4	CASSSDRGPDEKLFF	TGTGCCAGCAGCTCCGACAGGGGTCCAGACGAAAAACTGTTTTTT
NA	TRBV5-1	TRBD1	TRBJ1-3	CASSLDRGSGNTIYF	TGCGCCAGCAGCTTAGACAGGGGCTCTGGAAACACCATATATTTT
NA	TRBV6-5	NA	TRBJ2-7	CASPRVEQYF	TGTGCCAGTCCCCGGGTCGAGCAGTACTTC
NA	TRBV25-1	TRBD1	TRBJ1-5	CASSGLPQGAGNQPQHF	TGTGCCAGCAGTGGTCTACCGCAGGGGGCTGGCAATCAGCCCCAGCATTTT
NA	TRBV11-3	NA	TRBJ2-2	CASSFIGGANTGELFF	TGTGCCAGCAGCTTTATAGGGGGGGCGAACACCGGGGAGCTGTTTTTT
NA	TRBV12-5	NA	TRBJ2-3	CASGLTLGQLTDTQYF	TGTGCTAGTGGTTTGACCCTCGGACAACTCACAGATACGCAGTATTTT
NA	TRBV9	TRBD1	TRBJ1-1	CASSLTGALEAFF	TGTGCCAGCAGCCTCACAGGGGCCCTTGAAGCTTTCTTT
NA	TRBV9	TRBD1	TRBJ1-6	CASSAGTVNSPLHF	TGTGCCAGCAGCGCCGGGACAGTTAATTCACCCCTCCACTTT
NA	TRBV29-1	TRBD2	TRBJ2-7	CSVVDLVAGDYEQYF	TGCAGCGTTGTCGATTTAGTAGCGGGTGACTACGAGCAGTACTTC
NA	TRBV2	NA	TRBJ1-1	CASRSGTQNTEAFF	TGTGCCAGCAGATCCGGGACACAGAACACTGAAGCTTTCTTT
NA	TRBV12-5	TRBD2	TRBJ2-1	CASGNSGGANEQFF	TGTGCTAGTGGAAATAGCGGGGGGGCCAATGAGCAGTTCTTC
NA	TRBV9	NA	TRBJ2-3	CASSALPGGGPTDTQYF	TGTGCCAGCAGCGCCCTCCCTGGGGGCGGTCCCACAGATACGCAGTATTTT
once	TRBV9	TRBD1	TRBJ1-2	CASSVEGGGGYTF	TGTGCCAGCAGCGTAGAAGGAGGGGGCGGCTACACCTTC
NA	TRBV4-3	TRBD1	TRBJ1-5	CASSQGTGTGNQPQHF	TGCGCCAGCAGCCAAGGGACAGGGACAGGCAATCAGCCCCAGCATTTT
NA	TRBV7-3	TRBD2	TRBJ2-5	CASSLGLAGLIQETQYF	TGTGCCAGCAGCTTGGGACTAGCGGGGTTGATTCAAGAGACCCAGTACTTC
NA	TRBV18	TRBD1	TRBJ2-7	CASKTGGLDEQYF	TGTGCCAGCAAAACAGGGGGCTTAGACGAGCAGTACTTC
NA	TRBV5-1	NA	TRBJ2-5	CASSLAGIPGETQYF	TGCGCCAGCAGCTTGGCAGGGATCCCCGGGGAGACCCAGTACTTC
NA	TRBV29-1	NA	TRBJ1-3	CSGGGGPSGNTIYF	TGCAGCGGGGGCGGAGGGCCCTCTGGAAACACCATATATTTT
NA	TRBV11-2	NA	TRBJ1-1	CASSLVPESEAFF	TGTGCCAGCAGCTTAGTCCCAGAAAGTGAAGCTTTCTTT
NA	TRBV10-2	NA	TRBJ1-4	CASRDSVNEKLFF	TGCGCCAGCAGGGACAGTGTTAATGAAAAACTGTTTTTT
NA	TRBV15	NA	TRBJ1-3	CATRQDNSGNTIYF	TGTGCCACCCGACAGGATAACTCTGGAAACACCATATATTTT
NA	TRBV28	NA	TRBJ1-5	CASSSGVFSNQPQHF	TGTGCCAGCAGTTCAGGGGTCTTTAGCAATCAGCCCCAGCATTTT
NA	TRBV5-4	NA	TRBJ1-6	CASSFMQSPLHF	TGTGCCAGCAGCTTTATGCAGTCACCCCTCCACTTT
NA	TRBV29-1	NA	TRBJ1-4	CSVGATGTGATNEKLFF	TGCAGCGTTGGGGCCACAGGGACCGGGGCAACTAATGAAAAACTGTTTTTT
NA	TRBV27	NA	TRBJ2-7	CASSGMETTYEQYF	TGTGCCAGCAGTGGGATGGAGACTACCTACGAGCAGTACTTC
NA	TRBV29-1	TRBD2	TRBJ2-3	CSVGGTRGTDTQYF	TGCAGCGTTGGAGGGACTAGGGGCACAGATACGCAGTATTTT
NA	TRBV11-2	TRBD1	TRBJ2-4	CASSLAGGINIQYF	TGTGCCAGCAGCTTAGCAGGGGGCATAAACATTCAGTACTTC
NA	TRBV28	NA	TRBJ1-4	CASSLSPPPGNEKLFF	TGTGCCAGCAGTTTAAGCCCCCCGCCAGGGAATGAAAAACTGTTTTTT
NA	TRBV27	NA	TRBJ1-3	CASSPRGSGNTIYF	TGTGCCAGCAGTCCGCGGGGCTCTGGAAACACCATATATTTT
NA	TRBV10-2	NA	TRBJ1-3	CASGAGPSSGNTIYF	TGCGCCAGCGGGGCGGGACCGAGCTCTGGAAACACCATATATTTT
NA	TRBV2	TRBD1	TRBJ1-4	CAGVGQGLNEKLFF	TGTGCCGGAGTGGGACAGGGGTTAAACGAAAAACTGTTTTTT
few	TRBV2	NA	TRBJ2-3	CASTQGTDTQYF	TGTGCCAGCACCCAGGGCACAGATACGCAGTATTTT
NA	TRBV19	TRBD1	TRBJ1-2	CASSPPAGQGNYGYTF	TGTGCCAGTAGCCCCCCAGCCGGACAGGGCAACTATGGCTACACCTTC
NA	TRBV7-8	NA	TRBJ1-4	CASSLARGAGANEKLFF	TGTGCCAGCAGCTTAGCGCGGGGGGCGGGTGCTAATGAAAAACTGTTTTTT
NA	TRBV6-1	NA	TRBJ2-7	CASSEGYGGGVEQYF	TGTGCCAGCAGTGAAGGGTACGGGGGAGGCGTCGAGCAGTACTTC